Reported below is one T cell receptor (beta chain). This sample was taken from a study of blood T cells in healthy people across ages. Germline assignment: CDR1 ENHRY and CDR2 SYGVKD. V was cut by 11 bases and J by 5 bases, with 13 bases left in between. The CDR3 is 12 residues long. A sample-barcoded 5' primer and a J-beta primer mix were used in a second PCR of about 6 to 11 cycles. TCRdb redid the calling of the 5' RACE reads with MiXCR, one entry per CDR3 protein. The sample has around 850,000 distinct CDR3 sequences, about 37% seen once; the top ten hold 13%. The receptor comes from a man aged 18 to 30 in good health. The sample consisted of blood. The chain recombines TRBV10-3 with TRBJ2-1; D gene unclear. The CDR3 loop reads CAAVLENNEQFF. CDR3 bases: TGTGCCGCCGTACTCGAAAACAATGAGCAGTTCTTC.